The clone carrying this TCR beta chain is a singleton in its sample. Its matching antigen is unknown. The data belong to a study of T cell responses to AZD1222 COVID-19 vaccine. From germline, CDR1 is SGHNT and CDR2 YENEEA. CDR3 length equals 13 residues. V lost 2 bases and J lost 1, with 5 bases in between. General study findings and limits: Only a handful of AZD1222 recipients, roughly six in all, had baseline seropositivity. Reportedly, nearly half the spike-specific TCRs target unmutated variant regions. Dominant CD4 TCR responses targeted spike regions 160-218 and 743-854. Increases in Spike-specific TCR breadth and depth were seen after two AZD1222 doses.

Profiled with immunoSEQ multiplex PCR; TCRdb holds only in-frame clones, not every one. The sample holds about 72,000 clones, roughly 84% seen once. The specimen comprised peripheral blood, sampled on day 0 of AZD1222 vaccination. The sequence derives from an adult in good health. J is TRBJ1-1 and V is TRBV11-3; no firm D call. The CDR3 DNA reads as TGTGCCAGCAGCTTATCCGGGAACACTGAAGCTTTCTTT. It is translated as CASSLSGNTEAFF.